The sequence of this T cell receptor beta chain was determined in a study of human T cells and chemical hapten exposure. Study results and caveats: The number of TCRs above 1 in 1000 frequency did not change after DPC sensitization.

With 3 bases removed from V and 0 bases from J, the gap between germline ends came to 11 bases. Germline CDR1 and CDR2: SGHVS and FNYEAQ. The CDR3 totals 15 residues. In TCRdb, the RACE reads were re-called with MiXCR into one record per CDR3 protein. Among about 80,000 distinct CDR3 sequences listed, around 15% were seen once. This clonotype ranks as medium-sized. As yet, its antigen is unknown. Time point denoted: pre-sensitization, week 0. Treatment reported: therapeutic diphenylcyclopropenone sensitization with weekly scalp DPC. Alopecia patients, 18 to 70 years old and DPC-suitable, served as donors.

The rearrangement links TRBV7-6 to TRBJ2-5; D tentatively fits TRBD1 or TRBD2 (6 bases each). Sequencing used whole blood, obtained in connection with sensitization to the hapten diphenylcyclopropenone (DPC). The origin of this receptor is a woman aged 45 to 65 with alopecia areata. Some clones in this sample may be carry-over from other donors' samples. CDR3 loop: CASSFVGGNQETQYF. The CDR3, as DNA: TGTGCCAGCAGCTTCGTGGGGGGCAACCAAGAGACCCAGTACTTC.